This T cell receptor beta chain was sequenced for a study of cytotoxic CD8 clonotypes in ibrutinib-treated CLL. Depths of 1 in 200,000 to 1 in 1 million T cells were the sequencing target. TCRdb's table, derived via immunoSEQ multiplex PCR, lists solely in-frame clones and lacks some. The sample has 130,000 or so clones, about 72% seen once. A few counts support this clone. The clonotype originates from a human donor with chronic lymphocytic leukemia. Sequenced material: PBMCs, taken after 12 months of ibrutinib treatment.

The CDR3 DNA reads TGTGCCAGCTCAGCCGGGACAGGGGGAGTCACCGGGGAGCTGTTTTTT. As protein: CASSAGTGGVTGELFF. The chain carries TRBV18 and TRBJ2-2, with 11 bases matching TRBD1. Germline trimming cut 5 bases from V and 4 bases from J; bases unmatched to any gene: 6. CDR1 is KGHSH, CDR2 LQKENI, per germline. The CDR3 spans 16 residues. The complete variable domain, with remaining parts taken from reference TRBV18 and TRBJ2-2, reads NAGVMQNPRHLVRRRGQEARLRCSPMKGHSHVYWYRQLPEEGLKFMVYLQKENIIDESGMPKERFSAEFPKEGPSILRIQQVVRGDSAAYFCASSAGTGGVTGELFFGEGSRLTVL.